The 26 T cell receptor beta chains presented below share a single source sample, sequenced in a study of T cell repertoires in cytomegalovirus infection. MiXCR, run by TCRdb on the reads, gives a single entry per CDR3 protein. The data show 490,000 or so distinct CDR3 sequences, over 9% seen once. Sequencing input: PBMCs. Source of these receptors: a human donor in good health (CMV status not recorded). Some clones in this sample may be carry-over from other donors' samples.

In its sample, this clonotype was seen a few times. The J gene is TRBJ2-1, the V gene TRBV28; TRBD1 is a possible D gene (6 bases). Germline values: CDR1 MDHEN, CDR2 SYDVKM. This CDR3 is built from 14 residues. Trimming left V 3 bases short and J 6 bases short, with 12 bases between. The CDR3 coding sequence is TGTGCCAGCAGTTTTACAGGGAACCTCAATGAGCAGTTCTTC. It is translated as CASSFTGNLNEQFF.

CDR3: CASSQDPTSGASIQYF. CDR3 DNA: TGTGCCAGCAGCCAAGATCCAACTAGCGGGGCAAGTATTCAGTACTTC. V is TRBV4-2 and J is TRBJ2-4; 10 bases fit TRBD2. The ends lost 0 bases at V and 10 bases at J; junction bases unmatched: 9. CDR3 length: 16 residues. The germline V gene has CDR1 LGHNA and CDR2 YNFKEQ.

This clonotype showed up just a few times. The chain recombines TRBV5-4 with TRBJ1-2, with D tentatively TRBD1 (5 bases). CDR1 SGHNT and CDR2 YYREEE come from the germline V gene (reference sequence). CDR3 length equals 15 residues. The V end was cut by 0 bases, the J end by 3 bases, with 12 bases between. CDR3 nucleotide sequence: TGTGCCAGCAGCTTGGGGGGGACCACGGACTATGGCTACACCTTC. It yields the protein CASSLGGTTDYGYTF.

This clonotype showed up many times. The V gene is TRBV2, the J gene TRBJ2-2; 8 nucleotides align to TRBD2. Germline CDR1 and CDR2: SNHLY and FYNNEI. CDR3 length equals 14 residues. Trimming at V came to 10 bases and at J to 4 bases, leaving 8 bases not matched to a gene. The CDR3 DNA is TGTGCCACCTCGGGAGGGCCTGGCACCGGGGAGCTGTTTTTT. Residues: CATSGGPGTGELFF. Based on the CDR3 plus reference TRBV2 and TRBJ2-2, the full variable domain is EPEVTQTPSHQVTQMGQEVILRCVPISNHLYFYWYRQILGQKVEFLVSFYNNEISEKSEIFDDQFSVERPDGSNFTLKIRSTKLEDSAMYFCATSGGPGTGELFFGEGSRLTVL.

Concerning this clonotype itself: A much larger clone differs by one base, so this may be a read error. This rearrangement joins TRBV5-6 to TRBJ2-4; perhaps D is TRBD1 or TRBD2 (6 bases each). Looked up from germline, CDR1 is SGHDT and CDR2 is YYEEEE. This CDR3 has 17 residues. The CDR3 sequence is CASTRGGLTGGKNIQCF. The CDR3 DNA sequence: TGTGCCAGCACCCGTGGGGGGCTCACCGGGGGCAAAAACATTCAGTGCTTC.

This clonotype was found many times. The V call is TRBV7-9, the J call TRBJ2-7; tentative D call: TRBD2 (5 bases). Trimming took off 5 bases at V and 0 bases at J, with 14 bases between the two ends. Germline V lookup: CDR1 SEHNR, CDR2 FQNEAQ (reference sequence). This CDR3 is 15 amino acids long. In DNA form, the CDR3 reads TGTGCCAGCAGCGATCCGCGACTAACCTCCTACGAGCAGTACTTC. It encodes CASSDPRLTSYEQYF.

The chain carries TRBV3-1 and TRBJ2-4; D unresolved. V dropped 0 bases and J dropped 0 bases, with 6 bases sitting between them. Germline V gene lookup returns CDR1 LGHDT and CDR2 YNNKEL (reference sequence). The CDR3 runs 15 residues. DNA for the CDR3: TGTGCCAGCAGCCAAGAATCCCTAGCCAAAAACATTCAGTACTTC. Its protein product is CASSQESLAKNIQYF. Full variable domain (rest looked up from reference TRBV3-1 and TRBJ2-4): DTAVSQTPKYLVTQMGNDKSIKCEQNLGHDTMYWYKQDSKKFLKIMFSYNNKELIINETVPNRFSPKSPDKAHLNLHINSLELGDSAVYFCASSQESLAKNIQYFGAGTRLSVL.

Written as DNA, the CDR3 is TGCAGTGCCCCGGGACTAGCTTACACAGATACGCAGTATTTT. Its protein product is CSAPGLAYTDTQYF. The V call is TRBV20-1, the J call TRBJ2-3; TRBD2 aligns across 9 bases. Trimming at V came to 6 bases and at J to 2 bases, leaving 6 bases not matched to a gene. CDR3 length equals 14 residues. CDR1 DFQATT and CDR2 SNEGSKA come from the germline V gene (reference sequence).

This chain uses TRBV5-1 with TRBJ2-3; D uncertain. The V end was cut by 4 bases, the J end by 1 base, with 10 bases between. Germline CDR1 reads SGHRS; CDR2 reads YFSETQ. CDR3 size: 14 residues. The DNA for the CDR3 is TGCGCCAGCAGCATACAGCTGGGCACAGATACGCAGTATTTT. Protein: CASSIQLGTDTQYF. Full variable domain (remainder filled in from reference TRBV5-1 and TRBJ2-3): KAGVTQTPRYLIKTRGQQVTLSCSPISGHRSVSWYQQTPGQGLQFLFEYFSETQRNKGNFPGRFSGRQFSNSRSEMNVSTLELGDSALYLCASSIQLGTDTQYFGPGTRLTVL.

The V and J genes are TRBV28 and TRBJ2-5; D is perhaps TRBD2 (5 bases). The CDR3 has 14 residues. From germline, CDR1 is MDHEN and CDR2 SYDVKM. Between the trimmed V and J ends, which lost 10 bases and 9 bases, there was a span of 24 bases. CDR3: CATRRPLESAAQYF. CDR3 coding DNA: TGTGCCACGCGTCGCCCACTAGAGTCGGCGGCCCAGTACTTC. Drawing the rest from reference TRBV28 and TRBJ2-5, the complete variable domain is DVKVTQSSRYLVKRTGEKVFLECVQDMDHENMFWYRQDPGLGLRLIYFSYDVKMKEKGDIPEGYSVSREKKERFSLILESASTNQTSMYLCATRRPLESAAQYFGPGTRLLVL.

This clonotype occurred many times. The chain links TRBV7-6 to TRBJ2-1, with TRBD2 matching 8 bases. This CDR3 contains 16 residues. Germline assignment: CDR1 SGHVS and CDR2 FNYEAQ. V shed 5 bases, J shed 9 bases, and the junction held 15 bases outside the gene matches. CDR3 residues: CASSPQQGLVRVEQFF. CDR3 DNA sequence: TGTGCCAGCAGCCCACAACAGGGACTAGTACGGGTTGAGCAGTTCTTC. Using reference TRBV7-6 and TRBJ2-1 for the parts outside the CDR3, the full variable domain is GAGVSQSPRYKVTKRGQDVALRCDPISGHVSLYWYRQALGQGPEFLTYFNYEAQQDKSGLPNDRFSAERPEGSISTLTIQRTEQRDSAMYRCASSPQQGLVRVEQFFGPGTRLTVL.

The CDR3 DNA reads as TGTGCCAGCAGGGACACCGGGGACAATGACAATGAGCAGTTCTTC. It yields the protein CASRDTGDNDNEQFF. V usage is TRBV2 and J usage is TRBJ2-1; a possible D gene is TRBD1 (6 bases). V was cut by 6 bases and J by 5 bases, with 17 bases left in between. CDR3 length: 15 amino acids. Germline CDR1 is SNHLY and CDR2 is FYNNEI.

This clonotype showed up many times. The chain combines TRBV11-2 with TRBJ2-3; 12 nucleotides agree with TRBD2. V shed 5 bases, J shed 1 base, and the junction held 4 bases outside the gene matches. Germline CDR1 SGHAT, CDR2 FQNNGV. This CDR3 comprises 16 residues. The CDR3 DNA sequence: TGTGCCAGCAGCCTGACTAGCGGGGGCCGCACAGATACGCAGTATTTT. It yields the protein CASSLTSGGRTDTQYF.

The chain combines TRBV6-2 or TRBV6-3 with TRBJ2-7; D gene ambiguous. The V gene's germline CDR1 is MNHEY and CDR2 SVGEGT. V gave up 0 bases and J gave up 9 bases, with 9 bases separating them. The CDR3 has 12 residues. In DNA form, the CDR3 reads TGTGCCAGCAGTTACTCCCCGAGTGTGCAGTACTTC. Encoded protein: CASSYSPSVQYF.

There are many counts of this clonotype. The V call is TRBV19, the J call TRBJ2-2; no firm D call. Trimming cost V 6 bases and J 2 bases, with 10 bases left between them. Germline V gene lookup returns CDR1 LNHDA and CDR2 SQIVND (reference sequence). This CDR3 contains 14 residues. CDR3 residues: CASRMAGNTGELFF. The CDR3 nucleotides read TGTGCCAGTAGGATGGCAGGAAACACCGGGGAGCTGTTTTTT.

This clonotype was seen many times. V gene TRBV7-9 combines with J gene TRBJ1-5; D is unresolved. Germline loops: CDR1 SEHNR, CDR2 FQNEAQ (reference sequence). Trimming shortened V by 1 base and J by 2 bases, and 9 bases separated the two germline ends. The CDR3 spans 15 residues. CDR3 DNA sequence: TGTGCCAGCAGCTTAGAGTCGGTAGGCAATCAGCCCCAGCATTTT. This translates into CASSLESVGNQPQHF.

This clonotype was observed once. The chain carries TRBV2 and TRBJ2-5, with 7 positions matching TRBD2. Germline V gene lookup returns CDR1 SNHLY and CDR2 FYNNEI. Trimming cost V 3 bases and J 0 bases; bases outside gene matches: 7. The CDR3 has 16 residues. CDR3 residues: CASSDPSGAYQETQYF. The CDR3 region has the DNA TGTGCCAGCAGTGACCCCAGCGGGGCGTACCAAGAGACCCAGTACTTC. The variable domain in full, completed from reference TRBV2 and TRBJ2-5, reads EPEVTQTPSHQVTQMGQEVILRCVPISNHLYFYWYRQILGQKVEFLVSFYNNEISEKSEIFDDQFSVERPDGSNFTLKIRSTKLEDSAMYFCASSDPSGAYQETQYFGPGTRLLVL.

This clonotype appeared many times. The gene calls are TRBV7-3 and TRBJ2-5; D unresolved. Trimming cost V 5 bases and J 1 base, with 8 bases left between them. CDR3 size: 13 residues. The germline CDR1 and CDR2 sequences are SGHTA and FQGTGA. CDR3 nucleotide sequence: TGTGCCAGCAGCCAAGGGATCCAAGAGACCCAGTACTTC. Protein sequence: CASSQGIQETQYF.

This clonotype has just one count. This chain links TRBV6-5 with TRBJ2-7, with 7 bases identical to TRBD1. With V trimmed by 2 bases and J by 1 base, 14 bases remained unmatched. Germline CDR1 reads MNHEY; CDR2 reads SVGAGI. There are 18 residues in the CDR3. The CDR3 bases are TGTGCCAGCAGTTACATCGGTCCCGACAGGGATAATTCCTACGAGCAGTACTTC. Translated: CASSYIGPDRDNSYEQYF.

This clonotype was observed many times. J is TRBJ2-1 and V is TRBV15; 11 bases line up with TRBD2. This CDR3 region has 18 residues. V gave up 1 base and J gave up 3 bases; unmatched junction bases: 8. The germline CDR1 and CDR2 sequences are LNHNV and YYDKDF (reference sequence). For the CDR3, the DNA is TGTGCCACCAGCAGAGTAGCTGCACTAGCGGGAGACTACAATGAGCAGTTCTTC. It specifies CATSRVAALAGDYNEQFF.

The chain recombines TRBV14 with TRBJ2-5, with a tentative D call TRBD2 (6 bases). Germline CDR1 and CDR2: SGHDN and FVKESK. The CDR3 spans 14 residues. The V end was cut by 4 bases, the J end by 1 base, with 10 bases between. Here the CDR3 DNA reads TGTGCCAGCAGCCCCGGACTAACCCAAGAGACCCAGTACTTC. Its protein product is CASSPGLTQETQYF.

This clonotype appeared many times. The chain links TRBV6-2 or TRBV6-3 to TRBJ2-1, with D maybe TRBD2 (5 bases). Between the trimmed V and J ends, which lost 2 bases and 0 bases, there was a span of 11 bases. The CDR3 loop spans 16 amino acids. Germline lookup yields CDR1 MNHEY and CDR2 SVGEGT. DNA of the CDR3: TGTGCCAGCAGTTACGAGCGGTCGGGCTCCTACAATGAGCAGTTCTTC. Its protein is CASSYERSGSYNEQFF.

In this sample, this clonotype turned up a few times. V is TRBV7-3 and J is TRBJ2-4; D is unresolved. Germline V gene data show CDR1 as SGHTA and CDR2 as FQGTGA. This CDR3 spans 16 amino acids. V dropped 2 bases and J dropped 1 base, with 12 bases sitting between them. The CDR3 loop is CASSLGGDRAKNIQYF. CDR3 sequence (DNA): TGTGCCAGCAGCTTAGGTGGAGATCGTGCCAAAAACATTCAGTACTTC.

This chain connects TRBV7-6 to TRBJ2-7; D gene uncertain. Trimming cost V 1 base and J 4 bases, with 8 bases left between them. The length of the CDR3 is 13 residues. CDR1 is SGHVS, CDR2 FNYEAQ, per germline. Here the CDR3 reads CASSLDLMYEQYF. In DNA form, the CDR3 reads TGTGCCAGCAGCTTAGATCTGATGTACGAGCAGTACTTC.

This clonotype came up many times. The V call is TRBV12-3 or TRBV12-4, the J call TRBJ2-1; 10 positions match TRBD2. Trimming at V came to 3 bases and at J to 5 bases, leaving 1 base not matched to a gene. This CDR3 region has 14 residues. The CDR3 region is CASSLGLAHNEQFF. The CDR3 coding sequence is TGTGCCAGCAGTTTGGGACTAGCGCACAATGAGCAGTTCTTC.

This chain connects TRBV5-4 to TRBJ2-1; TRBD2 aligns across 9 bases. After removal of 4 bases from V and 9 bases from J, the junction contained 20 bases not matched to a gene. There are 18 residues in the CDR3. Germline V gene lookup returns CDR1 SGHNT and CDR2 YYREEE (reference sequence). As DNA, the CDR3 is TGTGCCAGCAGCCCGCGGGGGGCAGCGGGGGGTCGGACGGGTGAGCAGTTCTTC. It is translated as CASSPRGAAGGRTGEQFF.